These 24 T cell receptor beta chains were all obtained from the same sample, sequenced in a study of T-cell reconstitution after alpha-beta-depleted transplantation in children. Preparing the TCRbeta library involved the use of unique molecular identifiers. From the PCR reads, TCRdb called clonotypes with MiXCR, one entry per CDR3 protein. This repertoire shows 600,000 to 800,000 distinct CDR3 sequences, around 13% found once; its top ten account for 0.79%. Sample: PBMCs, taken before TCRalphabeta/CD19-depleted stem cell transplant. The receptor set was obtained from a girl aged 2-10 years with congenital amegakaryocytic thrombocytopenia, due to receive a stem cell transplant.

The sample holds a few counts of this clonotype. The rearrangement links TRBV2 to TRBJ1-1, with a tentative D call TRBD1 (6 bases). The germline V gene encodes CDR1 SNHLY and CDR2 FYNNEI. This CDR3 contains 14 residues. V was cut by 9 bases and J by 0 bases, with 14 bases left in between. As DNA, the CDR3 is TGTGCCAGTCCTGGACAGCCCATGAACACTGAAGCTTTCTTT. Amino acids: CASPGQPMNTEAFF.

In its sample, this clonotype was seen a few times. The J gene is TRBJ2-7, the V gene TRBV20-1, with TRBD2 matching 10 bases. V was pared by 0 bases and J by 2 bases, with 19 bases of the junction left unmatched. CDR1 is DFQATT and CDR2 is SNEGSKA in the germline V gene (reference sequence). The CDR3 is 20 amino acids. CDR3 sequence: CSARDPYQAGGGLGTYEQYF. CDR3 nucleotides: TGCAGTGCTAGAGACCCTTATCAAGCGGGAGGGGGTTTAGGGACCTACGAGCAGTACTTC.

The V gene is TRBV3-1, the J gene TRBJ2-1; 13 bases align to TRBD2. This CDR3 has 18 amino acids. Germline V gene data show CDR1 as LGHDT and CDR2 as YNNKEL (reference sequence). The trim removed 8 bases at V and 1 base at J, leaving 11 bases unmatched. Here the CDR3 DNA reads TGTGCCAGCTGGGGGAGGACTAGCGGGAGTCAGTCCTACAATGAGCAGTTCTTC. Protein sequence: CASWGRTSGSQSYNEQFF.

This clonotype has more than one count but fewer than ten. The chain links TRBV7-9 to TRBJ2-1; 13 nucleotides agree with TRBD2. This CDR3 contains 15 residues. Per germline, CDR1 SEHNR and CDR2 FQNEAQ (reference sequence). Losses at the gene ends were 4 bases for V and 15 bases for J; bases not matched to a gene: 12. CDR3 residues: CASSWRTSGRREWFF. CDR3 sequence (DNA): TGTGCCAGCAGCTGGCGGACTAGCGGGAGAAGGGAGTGGTTCTTC.

This clonotype has a handful of counts. V and J are TRBV5-1 and TRBJ2-2; a possible D gene is TRBD1 (6 bases). CDR1 and CDR2 from the germline V gene are SGHRS and YFSETQ. Trimming removed 0 bases at V and 5 bases at J, with 11 bases between. The CDR3 extends over 15 amino acids. Here the CDR3 reads CASSLGQGSTGELFF. CDR3 coding DNA: TGCGCCAGCAGCTTGGGGCAGGGGTCGACCGGGGAGCTGTTTTTT.

The sample holds a few counts of this clonotype. V and J are TRBV5-6 and TRBJ1-5; unclear D gene. Germline loops: CDR1 SGHDT, CDR2 YYEEEE. This CDR3 contains 12 residues. V lost 4 bases and J lost 11, with 13 bases in between. The CDR3 region is CASSLDGAAQHF. CDR3 bases: TGTGCCAGCAGCCTAGACGGAGCGGCCCAGCATTTT. Full variable domain (remainder filled in from reference TRBV5-6 and TRBJ1-5): DAGVTQSPTHLIKTRGQQVTLRCSPKSGHDTVSWYQQALGQGPQFIFQYYEEEERQRGNFPDRFSGHQFPNYSSELNVNALLLGDSALYLCASSLDGAAQHFGDGTRLSIL.

The chain joins TRBV7-9 to TRBJ2-5; 7 nucleotides line up with TRBD1. The V and J ends lost 5 bases and 2 bases, in that order; junction bases with no gene match: 5. The germline CDR1 and CDR2 sequences are SEHNR and FQNEAQ (reference sequence). The CDR3 totals 14 residues. The CDR3 here is CASSGRTGQETQYF. Written as DNA, the CDR3 is TGTGCCAGCAGCGGGCGGACAGGACAAGAGACCCAGTACTTC.

This clonotype has a handful of counts. The chain couples TRBV6-1 to TRBJ1-1, with a weak D call TRBD1 (5 bases). Germline V gene sequence: CDR1 MNHNS, CDR2 SASEGT. The CDR3 contains 15 residues. With 6 bases removed from V and 3 bases from J, the gap between germline ends came to 17 bases. CDR3 residues: CASSVGTRRDTEAFF. CDR3 DNA: TGTGCCAGCAGCGTAGGGACCCGCCGGGACACTGAAGCTTTCTTT.

This clonotype was seen at least ten times. The chain has TRBV27 and TRBJ2-7; 10 bases agree with TRBD1. CDR1 and CDR2 (germline): MNHEY, SMNVEV (reference sequence). The CDR3 has 15 residues. After removal of 4 bases from V and 2 bases from J, the junction contained 5 bases not matched to a gene. As DNA, the CDR3 is TGTGCCAGCAGTTCCCTCGGACAGGGGGCCTACGAGCAGTACTTC. Protein: CASSSLGQGAYEQYF.

The rearrangement links TRBV10-3 to TRBJ2-5; 11 nucleotides match TRBD2. Germline V CDR1 and CDR2: ENHRY, SYGVKD. This CDR3 region has 14 residues. V was clipped by 8 bases and J by 1 base; unmatched bases: 3. Written as DNA, the CDR3 is TGTGCCATCGGGGGGACTAGCGGCCAAGAGACCCAGTACTTC. As protein: CAIGGTSGQETQYF.

This clonotype has a handful of counts. The gene calls are TRBV7-9 and TRBJ2-7; 7 bases align to TRBD2. V shed 5 bases, J shed 3 bases, and the junction held 13 bases outside the gene matches. Per the germline V gene, CDR1 is SEHNR and CDR2 is FQNEAQ (reference sequence). The CDR3 has 16 amino acids. The CDR3 here is CASSEYTGLVNYEQYF. DNA for the CDR3: TGTGCCAGCAGCGAATATACCGGACTAGTGAACTACGAGCAGTACTTC.

This clonotype was counted ten times or more. The chain links TRBV10-3 to TRBJ2-6; D remains unclear. This CDR3 spans 14 amino acids. The germline V and J ends were trimmed by 3 bases and 0 bases, with 3 bases remaining between them. CDR1 and CDR2 from the germline V gene are ENHRY and SYGVKD. DNA of the CDR3: TGTGCCATCAGTGACGTCTCTGGGGCCAACGTCCTGACTTTC. It is translated as CAISDVSGANVLTF.

There are many counts of this clonotype. The rearrangement links TRBV10-3 to TRBJ1-6; D is unresolved. Germline-derived CDR1 and CDR2 are ENHRY and SYGVKD. V was pared by 10 bases and J by 10 bases, with 17 bases between. CDR3 length: 13 amino acids. The CDR3 reads CATSSGYDSPLHF. DNA for the CDR3: TGTGCCACCTCATCCGGGTACGACTCACCCCTCCACTTT.

This clonotype was seen ten or more times. The genes are TRBV19 and TRBJ2-7, with no clear D. The CDR3 sequence is 13 residues long. With 5 bases removed from V and 2 bases from J, the gap between germline ends came to 10 bases. Germline V gene sequence: CDR1 LNHDA, CDR2 SQIVND (reference sequence). The CDR3 is CASSRQQPYEQYF. The CDR3 nucleotides read TGTGCCAGTAGTCGGCAGCAACCCTACGAGCAGTACTTC. The full variable domain, completed using reference TRBV19 and TRBJ2-7, is DGGITQSPKYLFRKEGQNVTLSCEQNLNHDAMYWYRQDPGQGLRLIYYSQIVNDFQKGDIAEGYSVSREKKESFPLTVTSAQKNPTAFYLCASSRQQPYEQYFGPGTRLTVT.

The chain combines TRBV5-1 with TRBJ2-1; 8 positions match TRBD2. The J segment lost 4 bases and the V segment lost 1 base, leaving 10 bases of the junction unmatched. Germline V gene sequence: CDR1 SGHRS, CDR2 YFSETQ. The length of the CDR3 is 17 residues. The CDR3: CASSLLAGPAGYNEQFF. DNA of the CDR3: TGCGCCAGCAGCTTGCTAGCGGGTCCGGCAGGGTACAATGAGCAGTTCTTC. The variable domain in full, with the rest retrieved from reference TRBV5-1 and TRBJ2-1, is KAGVTQTPRYLIKTRGQQVTLSCSPISGHRSVSWYQQTPGQGLQFLFEYFSETQRNKGNFPGRFSGRQFSNSRSEMNVSTLELGDSALYLCASSLLAGPAGYNEQFFGPGTRLTVL.

This clonotype was counted at least ten times. V and J are TRBV28 and TRBJ2-5; D tentatively fits TRBD1 or TRBD2 (5 bases each). V lost 3 bases and J lost 1, with 9 bases in between. Germline V gene data show CDR1 as MDHEN and CDR2 as SYDVKM. CDR3 length: 14 residues. This CDR3 reads CASSFLGVQETQYF. CDR3 DNA: TGTGCCAGCAGTTTTTTGGGGGTCCAAGAGACCCAGTACTTC.

This clonotype came up many times. This chain links TRBV27 with TRBJ1-2; D is unresolved. V was clipped by 4 bases and J by 2 bases, with 17 bases between them. Per germline, CDR1 MNHEY and CDR2 SMNVEV (reference sequence). The CDR3 runs 16 residues. This CDR3 is CASSSMTRALNYGYTF. The CDR3 DNA reads TGTGCCAGCAGTTCGATGACCCGGGCCCTCAACTATGGCTACACCTTC.

This clonotype occurred many times. The chain links TRBV27 to TRBJ1-4; the D gene is possibly TRBD1 (6 bases). Germline V gene sequence: CDR1 MNHEY, CDR2 SMNVEV (reference sequence). CDR3 length: 14 residues. V was pared by 4 bases and J by 5 bases, with 11 bases between. The DNA for the CDR3 is TGTGCCAGCAGTTCCTCCGGGACAAATGAAAAACTGTTTTTT. Its protein product is CASSSSGTNEKLFF.

This clonotype has ten or more counts. This rearrangement joins TRBV15 to TRBJ1-2, with D maybe TRBD1 (5 bases). The V gene's germline CDR1 is LNHNV and CDR2 YYDKDF (reference sequence). Trimming removed 6 bases from V and 4 bases from J, with 18 bases in between. This CDR3 is 15 amino acids long. The CDR3 protein is CATRPSRGMVYGYTF. The CDR3 DNA reads TGTGCCACCAGGCCCTCTCGGGGCATGGTCTATGGCTACACCTTC. Full variable domain (outside the CDR3, taken from reference TRBV15 and TRBJ1-2): DAMVIQNPRYQVTQFGKPVTLSCSQTLNHNVMYWYQQKSSQAPKLLFHYYDKDFNNEADTPDNFQSRRPNTSFCFLDIRSPGLGDTAMYLCATRPSRGMVYGYTFGSGTRLTVV.

This clonotype was found many times. This chain links TRBV7-9 with TRBJ2-5; no firm D call. The V gene's germline CDR1 is SEHNR and CDR2 FQNEAQ (reference sequence). Trimming pared 5 bases from V and 1 base from J, leaving 17 bases between. The CDR3 covers 16 residues. The CDR3 sequence is CASSQAYDTPQETQYF. CDR3 nucleotide sequence: TGTGCCAGCAGCCAAGCTTATGACACTCCCCAAGAGACCCAGTACTTC.

The table lists this clonotype with a few counts. V is TRBV20-1 and J is TRBJ2-5; TRBD2 matches 13 bases. CDR1 is DFQATT and CDR2 is SNEGSKA in the germline V gene (reference sequence). The length of the CDR3 is 15 residues. With 6 bases clipped from V and 4 bases from J, the junction kept 8 bases outside the gene matches. CDR3 coding DNA: TGCAGTGCCGGGGATGGGACTAGCGGGACAGAGACCCAGTACTTC. Encoded protein: CSAGDGTSGTETQYF.

This clonotype was counted ten times or more. This chain uses TRBV5-1 with TRBJ2-1; D uncertain. This CDR3 comprises 14 residues. Germline CDR1 and CDR2: SGHRS and YFSETQ. V dropped 2 bases and J dropped 5 bases, with 11 bases sitting between them. The CDR3 coding sequence is TGCGCCAGCAGCTTAGACCGGACCAACAATGAGCAGTTCTTC. Encoded protein: CASSLDRTNNEQFF.

J is TRBJ2-1 and V is TRBV20-1, with D hard to call. There are 18 residues in the CDR3. Germline loops: CDR1 DFQATT, CDR2 SNEGSKA (reference sequence). V gave up 2 bases and J gave up 4 bases, with 24 bases separating them. CDR3 region: CSARPAAPRSPSYNEQFF. For the CDR3, the DNA is TGCAGTGCTAGACCAGCCGCACCGAGATCACCATCTTACAATGAGCAGTTCTTC.

The sample holds many counts of this clonotype. The rearrangement joins TRBV5-1 to TRBJ1-1, with D maybe TRBD1 (5 bases). This CDR3 comprises 14 residues. V was pared by 0 bases and J by 5 bases, with 11 bases between. In germline, CDR1 is SGHRS, CDR2 YFSETQ. CDR3 coding DNA: TGCGCCAGCAGCTTGGCGGGGGTAAGGACTGAAGCTTTCTTT. It specifies CASSLAGVRTEAFF. Drawing the rest from reference TRBV5-1 and TRBJ1-1, the complete variable domain is KAGVTQTPRYLIKTRGQQVTLSCSPISGHRSVSWYQQTPGQGLQFLFEYFSETQRNKGNFPGRFSGRQFSNSRSEMNVSTLELGDSALYLCASSLAGVRTEAFFGQGTRLTVV.